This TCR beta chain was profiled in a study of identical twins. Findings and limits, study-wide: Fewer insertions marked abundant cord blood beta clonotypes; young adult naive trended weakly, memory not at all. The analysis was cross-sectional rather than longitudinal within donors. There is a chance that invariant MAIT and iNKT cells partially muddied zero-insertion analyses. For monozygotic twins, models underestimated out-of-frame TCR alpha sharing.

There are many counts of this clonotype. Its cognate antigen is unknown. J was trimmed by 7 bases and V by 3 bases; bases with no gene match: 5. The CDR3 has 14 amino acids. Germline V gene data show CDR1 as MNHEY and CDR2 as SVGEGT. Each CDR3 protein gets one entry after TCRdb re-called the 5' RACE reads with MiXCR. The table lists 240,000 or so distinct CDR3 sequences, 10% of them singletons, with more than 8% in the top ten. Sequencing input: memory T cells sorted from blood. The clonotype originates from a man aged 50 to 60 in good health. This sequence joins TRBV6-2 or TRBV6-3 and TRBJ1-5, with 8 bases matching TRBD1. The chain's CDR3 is CASSYGQGRQPQHF. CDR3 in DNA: TGTGCCAGCAGTTATGGACAGGGACGGCAGCCCCAGCATTTT.